This TCR beta chain was recovered during a study of T cells in Graves' hyperthyroidism and ophthalmopathy (dated by TCRdb to the late 2010s). About the full investigation: Peripheral blood was sampled at the time of initial diagnosis, prior to any treatment. TCR Vbeta CDR3 sequencing of 135 peripheral blood samples (over 40 ophthalmopathy, 75 hyperthyroidism and approximately 17 progressor patients) is reported in the paper. Prospective prediction of ophthalmopathy was tested in an independent validation cohort consisting of about 20 hyperthyroidism patients and 15 or so patients who later progressed to ophthalmopathy. A discovery cohort of roughly 96 patients, about 43 with Graves' ophthalmopathy and 55 to 60 with stable Graves' hyperthyroidism, was used to find distinguishing TCR V-J signatures. Thyroid tissue and blood T-cell repertoires from about six Graves' hyperthyroidism patients were also compared in the study. Following sampling, methimazole starting at 30 mg daily was given to hyperthyroidism patients, and high-dose intravenous methylprednisolone was given to ophthalmopathy patients. The 90 to 100 discovery patients were randomly split 7:3 into training and test sets. General findings and caveats noted by the study authors: In validation, progression to ophthalmopathy was predicted by the model with almost 71% sensitivity and 72% to 85% specificity, a median of approximately 6.5 months before onset. In cross-validation, a model built on a 13 V-J signature told ophthalmopathy apart from stable hyperthyroidism with roughly 87% sensitivity and roughly 81% specificity, and in testing the same model reached 80%/75%. Most expanded thyroid clonotypes (frequency above 0.001) were also found in blood, which suggests that blood repertoires may mirror thyroid immune responses. Sample size was not statistically predetermined, and blinding of investigators to group allocation was not performed.

Hyperthyroidism patients were newly diagnosed, had a disease duration of under 2 months, and were aged 18 to 65 years. The study excluded patients with uncontrolled infections, other autoimmune diseases, pregnancy or lactation. Diagnoses relied on clinical symptoms, serum thyroxine and TRAb, thyroid ultrasound and orbital computed tomography. For progressor patients, blood was drawn at the first diagnosis of hyperthyroidism, before any ophthalmopathy symptoms had appeared. PBMCs were isolated from around 10 ml of fresh peripheral blood by Ficoll-Paque density gradient centrifugation. Progressor patients were defined as those initially diagnosed with Graves' hyperthyroidism in whom ophthalmopathy developed during follow-up. Trizol reagent was used to extract total RNA, and RNA quality was then checked on an Agilent 2100 Bioanalyzer. Amplification of TCR beta CDR3 regions was carried out from RNA transcripts. A first-round RT-PCR of the TCR CDR3 used the HTBI primer set with the Qiagen OneStep RT-PCR kit. A second multiplex PCR round built the libraries, followed by size selection and purification. The libraries were sequenced on an Illumina HiSeq2000 using paired-end 100 bp reads. For the original study's pipeline: SOAPnuke was used to process the raw data, throwing out any read that contained adapters or uncalled bases, had a mean Phred below 15, or lacked an exact constant-primer or identifier match. High-quality paired reads were merged with COPE v1.2.5, and unique nucleotide sequences were defined as clonotypes. Clonotypes were aligned to IMGT TRBV, TRBD and TRBJ reference segments using MiTCR v1.1. Only V-J combinations with frequency above 0.0001, covering about 99% of repertoires, were analysed. A TCS score was defined as the ratio between F50 (clonal expansion) and ExV (chaos), using BLOSUM62-based TCRdist between CDR3 peptides within each V-J. Welch's t-statistics and random forest reduced roughly 500 V-J features to fewer than 15, which were used in a naive Bayes classifier (R e1071). The public sequencing data were trimmed at Q25 with fastp and processed into clonotypes with MiXCR by TCRdb, which kept only in-frame beta chains. Under each unique CDR3 protein, matching rows form one entry showing the most common genes and DNA. It is TCRdb's table, rather than the study itself, that gives the V and J calls and clone size. Across this sample there are fewer than 400,000 distinct CDR3 sequences, with roughly 14% seen only once. The ten largest clones capture about 27% of the sample.

Note on this clonotype: Its antigen specificity is not known. A much bigger clone sits one base away, suggesting this may be a read error.

CDR1 and CDR2 were assigned from the germline V gene as ENHRY and SYGVKD. The CDR3 has 13 amino acids, counting the end cysteine and phenylalanine. Only CDR3 DNA is held: 39 bases, read in frame from base 1. Unmatched junction bases come to 10, with V trimmed by 10 bases and J by 6 bases. Recombination joined TRBV10-3 with TRBJ2-7, with 9 central nucleotides matching TRBD2. This TCR was recovered from a woman younger than 35 with Graves' hyperthyroidism that later progressed to Graves' ophthalmopathy. Source material: blood. In nucleotides, the sequence is TGTGCCACCCTCGGACTAGCGAACTGCGAGCAGTACTTC. The translation is CATLGLANCEQYF.